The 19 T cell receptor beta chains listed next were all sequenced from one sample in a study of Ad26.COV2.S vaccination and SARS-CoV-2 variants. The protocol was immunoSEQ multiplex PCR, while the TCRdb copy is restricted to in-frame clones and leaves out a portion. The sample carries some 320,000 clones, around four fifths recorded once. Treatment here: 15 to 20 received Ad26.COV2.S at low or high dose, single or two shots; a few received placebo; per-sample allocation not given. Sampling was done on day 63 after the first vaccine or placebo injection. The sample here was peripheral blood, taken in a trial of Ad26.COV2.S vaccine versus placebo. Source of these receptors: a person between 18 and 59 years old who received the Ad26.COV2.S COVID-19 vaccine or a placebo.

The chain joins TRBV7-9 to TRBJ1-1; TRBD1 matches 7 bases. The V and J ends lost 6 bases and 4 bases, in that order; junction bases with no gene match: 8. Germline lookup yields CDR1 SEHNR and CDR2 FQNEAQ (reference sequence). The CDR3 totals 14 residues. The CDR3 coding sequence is TGTGCCAGCAGGACCACCGGGACAGCCACTGAAGCTTTCTTT. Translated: CASRTTGTATEAFF.

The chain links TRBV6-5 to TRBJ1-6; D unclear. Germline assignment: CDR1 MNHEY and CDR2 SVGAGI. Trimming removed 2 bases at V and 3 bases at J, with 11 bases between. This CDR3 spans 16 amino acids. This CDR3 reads CASSYDNRGYNSPLHF. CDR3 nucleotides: TGTGCCAGCAGTTACGACAACCGGGGCTATAATTCACCCCTCCACTTT.

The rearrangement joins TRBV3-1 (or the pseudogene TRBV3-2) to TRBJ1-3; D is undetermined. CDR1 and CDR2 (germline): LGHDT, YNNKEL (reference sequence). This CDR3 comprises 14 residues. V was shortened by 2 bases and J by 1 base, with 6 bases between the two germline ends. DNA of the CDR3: TGTGCCAGCAGCCAACGGTCATCTGGAAACACCATATATTTT. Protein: CASSQRSSGNTIYF.

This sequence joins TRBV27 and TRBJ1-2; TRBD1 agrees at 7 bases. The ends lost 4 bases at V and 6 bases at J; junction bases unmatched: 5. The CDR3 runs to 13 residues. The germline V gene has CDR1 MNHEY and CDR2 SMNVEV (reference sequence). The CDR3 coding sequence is TGTGCCAGCAGTTCCTCGACAGGGCATGGCTACACCTTC. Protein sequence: CASSSSTGHGYTF.

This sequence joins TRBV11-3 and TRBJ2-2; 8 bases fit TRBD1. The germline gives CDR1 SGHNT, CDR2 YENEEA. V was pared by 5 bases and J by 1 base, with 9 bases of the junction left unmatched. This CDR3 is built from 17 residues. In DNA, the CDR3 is TGTGCCAGCAGCCCTTCAAGGACAGGGCTGAACACCGGGGAGCTGTTTTTT. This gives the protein CASSPSRTGLNTGELFF.

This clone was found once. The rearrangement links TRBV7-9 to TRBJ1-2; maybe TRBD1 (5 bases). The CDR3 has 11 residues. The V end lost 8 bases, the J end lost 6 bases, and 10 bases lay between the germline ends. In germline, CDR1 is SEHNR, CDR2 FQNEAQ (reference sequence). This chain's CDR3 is CASGGGNGYTF. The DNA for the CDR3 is TGTGCCAGCGGTGGGGGGAATGGCTACACCTTC. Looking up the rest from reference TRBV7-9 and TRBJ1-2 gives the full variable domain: DTGVSQNPRHKITKRGQNVTFRCDPISEHNRLYWYRQTLGQGPEFLTYFQNEAQLEKSRLLSDRFSAERPKGSFSTLEIQRTEQGDSAMYLCASGGGNGYTFGSGTRLTVV.

The CDR3 is CASSLADRGVDTEAFF. The CDR3 bases are TGTGCCAGCAGCTTAGCGGACAGGGGGGTCGACACTGAAGCTTTCTTT. This chain joins TRBV7-9 and TRBJ1-1; 10 nucleotides agree with TRBD1. Germline V gives CDR1 SEHNR, CDR2 FQNEAQ (reference sequence). Losses at the gene ends were 0 bases for V and 3 bases for J; bases not matched to a gene: 4. The CDR3 is made up of 16 amino acids.

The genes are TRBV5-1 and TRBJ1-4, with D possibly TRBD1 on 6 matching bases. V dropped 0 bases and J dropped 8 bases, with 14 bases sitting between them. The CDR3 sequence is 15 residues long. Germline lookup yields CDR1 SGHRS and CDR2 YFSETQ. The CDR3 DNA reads TGCGCCAGCAGCTTGGCCGAGGGGGGGAACGAAAAACTGTTTTTT. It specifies CASSLAEGGNEKLFF.

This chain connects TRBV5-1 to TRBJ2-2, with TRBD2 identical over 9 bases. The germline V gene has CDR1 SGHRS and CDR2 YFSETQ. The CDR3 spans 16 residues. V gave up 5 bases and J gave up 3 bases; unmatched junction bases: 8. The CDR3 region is CASRRPGTSYTGELFF. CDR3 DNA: TGCGCCAGCAGACGTCCCGGGACTAGCTACACCGGGGAGCTGTTTTTT.

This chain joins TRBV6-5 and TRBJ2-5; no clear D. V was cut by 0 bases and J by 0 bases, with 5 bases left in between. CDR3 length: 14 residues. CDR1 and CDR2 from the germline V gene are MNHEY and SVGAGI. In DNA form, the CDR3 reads TGTGCCAGCAGTTACTCGACTCACCAAGAGACCCAGTACTTC. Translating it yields CASSYSTHQETQYF.

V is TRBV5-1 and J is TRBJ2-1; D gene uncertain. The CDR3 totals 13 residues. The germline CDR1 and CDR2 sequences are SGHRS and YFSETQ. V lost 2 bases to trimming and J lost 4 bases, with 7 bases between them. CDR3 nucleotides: TGCGCCAGCAGCTTCCCCGGGTACAATGAGCAGTTCTTC. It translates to CASSFPGYNEQFF.

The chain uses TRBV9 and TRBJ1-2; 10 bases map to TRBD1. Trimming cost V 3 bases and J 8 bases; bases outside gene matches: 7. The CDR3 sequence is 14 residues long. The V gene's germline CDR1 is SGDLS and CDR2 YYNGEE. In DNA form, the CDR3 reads TGTGCCAGCAGCGCGCCCGGGACAGGGGACGGCTACACCTTC. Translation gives CASSAPGTGDGYTF.

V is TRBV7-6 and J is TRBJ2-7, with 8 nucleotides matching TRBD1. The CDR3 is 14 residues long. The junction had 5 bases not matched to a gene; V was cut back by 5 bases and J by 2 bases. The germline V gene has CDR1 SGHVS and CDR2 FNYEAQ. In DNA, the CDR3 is TGTGCCAGCAGCCCCGGACAGGGACCCTACGAGCAGTACTTC. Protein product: CASSPGQGPYEQYF.

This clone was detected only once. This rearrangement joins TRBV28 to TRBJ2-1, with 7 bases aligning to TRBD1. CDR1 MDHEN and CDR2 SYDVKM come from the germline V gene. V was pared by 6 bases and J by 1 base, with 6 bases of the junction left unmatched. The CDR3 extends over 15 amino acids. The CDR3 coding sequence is TGTGCCAGCAGGGAAACCAGGGGGTCCTACAATGAGCAGTTCTTC. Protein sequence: CASRETRGSYNEQFF.

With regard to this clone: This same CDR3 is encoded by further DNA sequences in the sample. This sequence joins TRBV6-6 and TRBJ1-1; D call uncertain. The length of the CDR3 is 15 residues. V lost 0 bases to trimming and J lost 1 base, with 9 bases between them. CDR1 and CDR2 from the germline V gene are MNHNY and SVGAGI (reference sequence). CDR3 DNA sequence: TGTGCCAGCAGTTACTCTGGCCAGCCGAACACTGAAGCTTTCTTT. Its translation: CASSYSGQPNTEAFF.

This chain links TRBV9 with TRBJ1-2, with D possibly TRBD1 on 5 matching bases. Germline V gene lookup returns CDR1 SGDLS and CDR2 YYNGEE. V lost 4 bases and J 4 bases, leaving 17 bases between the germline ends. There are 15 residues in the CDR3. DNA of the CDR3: TGTGCCAGCAGCAAAGACCCGGGGGGACCCTATGGCTACACCTTC. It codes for CASSKDPGGPYGYTF. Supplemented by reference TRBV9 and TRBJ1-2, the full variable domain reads DSGVTQTPKHLITATGQRVTLRCSPRSGDLSVYWYQQSLDQGLQFLIQYYNGEERAKGNILERFSAQQFPDLHSELNLSSLELGDSALYFCASSKDPGGPYGYTFGSGTRLTVV.

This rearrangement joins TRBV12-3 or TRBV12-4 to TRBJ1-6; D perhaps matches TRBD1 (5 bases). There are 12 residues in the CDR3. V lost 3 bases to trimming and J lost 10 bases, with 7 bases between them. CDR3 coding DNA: TGTGCCAGCAGTTTCAGGGCGTCACCCCTCCACTTT. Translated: CASSFRASPLHF.

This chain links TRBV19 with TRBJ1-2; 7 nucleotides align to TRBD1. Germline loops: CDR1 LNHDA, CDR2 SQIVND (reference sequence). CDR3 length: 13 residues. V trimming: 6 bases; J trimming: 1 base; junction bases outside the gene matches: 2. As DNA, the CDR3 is TGTGCCAGTAGAGGGACAGATAACTATGGCTACACCTTC. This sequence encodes CASRGTDNYGYTF.

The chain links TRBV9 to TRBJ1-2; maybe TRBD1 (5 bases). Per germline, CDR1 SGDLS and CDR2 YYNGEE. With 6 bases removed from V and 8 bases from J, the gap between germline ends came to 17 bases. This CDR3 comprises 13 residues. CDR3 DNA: TGTGCCAGCACCCGTGGTGGGGCGGACGGCTACACCTTC. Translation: CASTRGGADGYTF.